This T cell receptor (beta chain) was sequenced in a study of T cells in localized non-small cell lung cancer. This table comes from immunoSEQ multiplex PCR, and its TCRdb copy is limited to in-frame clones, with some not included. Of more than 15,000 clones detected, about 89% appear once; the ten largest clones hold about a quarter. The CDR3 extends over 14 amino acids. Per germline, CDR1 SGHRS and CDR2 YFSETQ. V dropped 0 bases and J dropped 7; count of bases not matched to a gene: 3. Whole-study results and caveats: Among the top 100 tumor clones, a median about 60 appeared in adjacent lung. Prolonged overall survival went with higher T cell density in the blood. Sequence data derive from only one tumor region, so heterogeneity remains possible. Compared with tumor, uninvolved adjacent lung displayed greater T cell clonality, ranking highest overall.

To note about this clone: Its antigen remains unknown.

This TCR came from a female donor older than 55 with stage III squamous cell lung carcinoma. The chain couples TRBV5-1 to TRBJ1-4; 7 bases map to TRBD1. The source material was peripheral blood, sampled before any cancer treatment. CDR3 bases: TGCGCCAGCAGCTTGGACAGGGGAGGTGAAAAACTGTTTTTT. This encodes CASSLDRGGEKLFF.